The rows below give T cell receptor beta chains drawn from one sample of a study of T cell repertoires in aging, cancer and after chemotherapy. TCRdb processed the multiplex PCR reads anew with MiXCR; each CDR3 protein has one entry. The sample lists 7,000 to 9,000 distinct CDR3 sequences, 32% occurring once. The specimen sequenced was blood. These receptors were taken from a human donor in good health. Both conserved end residues are part of each CDR3. The D gene is left open where the match is weak. Rows give clone size only sometimes, using once, few, many, or a class for an expanded clone.

clone_size	d_call	v_call	j_call	cdr3_aa	cdr3_nt
-	-	TRBV20-1	TRBJ1-5	CSAGGANRAVQPQHF	TGCAGTGCAGGAGGGGCGAACAGGGCCGTCCAGCCCCAGCATTTT
few	-	TRBV19	TRBJ2-7	CASSKDSFYEQYF	TGTGCCAGTAGTAAGGACAGCTTCTACGAGCAGTACTTC
-	TRBD2	TRBV20-1	TRBJ2-3	CSARRASGATDTQYF	TGCAGTGCTAGGCGGGCTAGCGGGGCCACAGATACGCAGTATTTT
-	-	TRBV4-2	TRBJ1-1	CASSQDRTGGTEAFF	TGTGCCAGCAGCCAAGATAGGACGGGTGGCACTGAAGCTTTCTTT
-	-	TRBV18	TRBJ2-5	CASSGIRNAQETQYF	TGTGCCAGTTCGGGAATCAGGAATGCTCAAGAGACCCAGTACTTC
few	TRBD2	TRBV27	TRBJ2-1	CASSFISGRLTGQFF	TGTGCCAGCAGTTTTATTAGCGGGAGACTTACCGGGCAGTTCTTC
-	-	TRBV11-2	TRBJ1-6	CASSLELRSPLHF	TGTGCCAGCAGCTTAGAACTTAGGTCACCCCTCCACTTT
-	TRBD1	TRBV7-6	TRBJ2-3	CASSLVVSQGAYSSSTDTQYF	TGTGCCAGCAGCTTAGTGGTCAGCCAGGGGGCTTACAGTTCTAGCACAGATACGCAGTATTTT
-	-	TRBV7-2	TRBJ2-5	CASSQGGAGETQYF	TGTGCCAGCAGCCAAGGCGGGGCAGGTGAGACCCAGTACTTC
few	-	TRBV20-1	TRBJ2-1	CSAARDTGYGEQFF	TGCAGTGCTGCTCGGGACACCGGTTATGGTGAGCAGTTCTTC
-	-	TRBV12-3/TRBV12-4	TRBJ1-3	CASSYGLWERNTIYF	TGTGCCAGCAGTTACGGACTTTGGGAGAGAAACACCATATATTTT
-	-	TRBV5-1	TRBJ2-5	CASSFLQETQYF	TGCGCCAGCAGCTTTCTACAAGAGACCCAGTACTTC
-	TRBD2	TRBV7-9	TRBJ2-7	CASSFYRTSGRNEQYF	TGTGCCAGCAGCTTCTATCGGACTAGCGGGAGAAACGAGCAGTACTTC
few	-	TRBV6-5	TRBJ2-1	CASQDPGVYNEQFF	TGTGCCAGCCAAGACCCAGGGGTTTACAATGAGCAGTTCTTC
-	TRBD1	TRBV6-1	TRBJ1-2	CASATGFNYGYTF	TGTGCCTCGGCGACAGGGTTCAACTATGGCTACACCTTC
few	-	TRBV20-1	TRBJ1-1	CSARVAGMGTEAFF	TGCAGTGCTAGAGTGGCAGGGATGGGGACTGAAGCTTTCTTT
few	-	TRBV20-1	TRBJ1-5	CSAREGTAYQPQHF	TGCAGTGCTAGAGAAGGAACAGCCTATCAGCCCCAGCATTTT
few	-	TRBV12-3/TRBV12-4	TRBJ1-5	CASSRGGHSNQPQHF	TGTGCCAGCAGCCGAGGGGGTCATAGCAATCAGCCCCAGCATTTT
-	TRBD2	TRBV18	TRBJ2-7	CASSPQGSPGGAYEQYF	TGTGCCAGCTCACCACAAGGCAGCCCGGGGGGGGCCTACGAGCAGTACTTC
-	TRBD2	TRBV5-4	TRBJ2-5	CASRRTSGSQETQYF	TGTGCCAGCAGGAGGACTAGCGGGAGCCAAGAGACCCAGTACTTC
-	TRBD1	TRBV7-2	TRBJ2-7	CASSLVRQGAREQYF	TGTGCCAGCAGCTTAGTCCGGCAGGGGGCGAGGGAGCAGTACTTC
-	-	TRBV12-3/TRBV12-4	TRBJ2-1	CASSPHGESYNEQFF	TGTGCCAGCAGTCCGCACGGGGAGAGTTACAATGAGCAGTTCTTC
-	TRBD2	TRBV7-8	TRBJ2-5	CASSLERGGRETQYF	TGTGCCAGCAGCTTAGAGCGGGGAGGACGGGAGACCCAGTACTTC
few	-	TRBV20-1	TRBJ2-7	CSARLDYEQYF	TGCAGTGCTAGGCTTGATTACGAGCAGTACTTC
-	TRBD2	TRBV4-1	TRBJ2-1	CASSPGGGKEQFF	TGCGCCAGCAGCCCTGGGGGGGGAAAGGAGCAGTTCTTC
few	-	TRBV27	TRBJ2-7	CASATVIYEQYF	TGTGCCAGCGCTACTGTGATCTACGAGCAGTACTTC
once	-	TRBV28	TRBJ1-6	CAILRSYNSPLHF	TGTGCCATCTTAAGATCCTATAATTCACCCCTCCACTTT
-	TRBD1	TRBV24-1	TRBJ2-1	CATSDIGQGATEQFF	TGTGCCACCAGTGACATTGGGCAGGGGGCTACTGAGCAGTTCTTC
few	-	TRBV7-2	TRBJ2-7	CASSLGSGVAYEQYF	TGTGCCAGCAGCTTAGGGTCGGGTGTTGCCTACGAGCAGTACTTC
-	-	TRBV28	TRBJ2-1	CASSSNRVSNEQFF	TGTGCCAGCAGTTCCAACAGGGTAAGCAATGAGCAGTTCTTC
-	-	TRBV5-1	TRBJ1-5	CASSLGQSGNQPQHF	TGCGCCAGCAGCTTGGGACAGTCGGGCAATCAGCCCCAGCATTTT
-	-	TRBV11-3	TRBJ2-1	CASSLLSGAAGGEQFF	TGTGCCAGCAGCTTATTGTCAGGGGCAGCCGGAGGGGAGCAGTTCTTC
few	-	TRBV19	TRBJ2-5	CASSIDLRGQETQYF	TGTGCCAGTAGTATAGATTTAAGGGGCCAAGAGACCCAGTACTTC
-	TRBD1	TRBV20-1	TRBJ1-1	CSARTLQGRKRDTEAFF	TGCAGTGCTAGAACTCTACAGGGGCGAAAGAGGGACACTGAAGCTTTCTTT
-	TRBD2	TRBV7-2	TRBJ2-1	CASSLRREGYNEQFF	TGTGCCAGCAGCTTAAGGCGGGAGGGTTACAATGAGCAGTTCTTC
-	TRBD2	TRBV19	TRBJ2-1	CASTAGEAATYNEQFF	TGTGCCAGTACCGCGGGGGAAGCAGCTACCTACAATGAGCAGTTCTTC
medium-sized	-	TRBV6-5	TRBJ1-6	CASSYGGSPLHF	TGTGCCAGCAGTTACGGGGGCTCACCCCTCCACTTT
few	TRBD2	TRBV6-5	TRBJ2-1	CASSYGSASGYDEQFF	TGTGCCAGCAGTTATGGGTCGGCTAGCGGGTATGATGAGCAGTTCTTC
-	-	TRBV6-4	TRBJ2-1	CASSRSSSYNEQFF	TGTGCCAGCAGTAGAAGCAGCTCCTACAATGAGCAGTTCTTC
few	-	TRBV6-6	TRBJ1-2	CASSDPGRSGYGYTF	TGTGCCAGCAGTGACCCAGGGAGGTCGGGCTATGGCTACACCTTC
-	TRBD2	TRBV30	TRBJ2-2	CASSGRNTGELFF	TGTGCCTCCAGCGGGAGAAACACCGGGGAGCTGTTTTTT
-	TRBD1	TRBV5-4	TRBJ1-1	CASSQVTGAAFF	TGTGCCAGCAGCCAGGTGACAGGGGCGGCTTTCTTT
-	-	TRBV12-3/TRBV12-4	TRBJ2-1	CASSLAISGTYNEQFF	TGTGCCAGCAGCTTAGCGATATCGGGAACCTACAATGAGCAGTTCTTC